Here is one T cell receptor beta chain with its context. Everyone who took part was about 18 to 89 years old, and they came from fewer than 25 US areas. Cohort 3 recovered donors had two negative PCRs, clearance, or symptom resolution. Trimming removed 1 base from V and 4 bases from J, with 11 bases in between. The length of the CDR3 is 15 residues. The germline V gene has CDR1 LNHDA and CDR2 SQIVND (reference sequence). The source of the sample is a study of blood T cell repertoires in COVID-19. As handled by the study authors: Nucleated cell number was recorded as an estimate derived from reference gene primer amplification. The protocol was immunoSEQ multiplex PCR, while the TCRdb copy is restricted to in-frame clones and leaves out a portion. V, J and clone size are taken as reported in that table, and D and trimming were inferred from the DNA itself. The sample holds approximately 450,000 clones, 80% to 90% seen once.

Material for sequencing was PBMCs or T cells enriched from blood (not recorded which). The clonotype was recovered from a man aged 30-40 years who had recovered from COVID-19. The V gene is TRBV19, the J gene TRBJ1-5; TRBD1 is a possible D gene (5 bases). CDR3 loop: CASSIVSGLNQPQHF. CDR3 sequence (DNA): TGTGCCAGTAGTATAGTATCAGGGTTGAATCAGCCCCAGCATTTT.